This TCR beta chain appears in the sequencing data of a study of control samples from healthy donors and cancer patients. The table came from immunoSEQ multiplex PCR; TCRdb's copy has only in-frame clones and leaves some out. The sample carries roughly 100,000 clones, 80% to 95% recorded once. CDR3 length equals 15 residues. V was clipped by 3 bases and J by 4 bases, with 13 bases between them. CDR1 is MNHEY and CDR2 is SVGEGT in the germline V gene. Sequencing input: blood. This clonotype was sampled from a human donor in good health. The donor label of this sample is uncertain. V usage is TRBV6-2 or TRBV6-3 and J usage is TRBJ1-3; D is uncertain. The CDR3 is CASSYSPNGGNTIYF. CDR3 bases: TGTGCCAGCAGTTATTCACCCAACGGCGGAAACACCATATATTTT.